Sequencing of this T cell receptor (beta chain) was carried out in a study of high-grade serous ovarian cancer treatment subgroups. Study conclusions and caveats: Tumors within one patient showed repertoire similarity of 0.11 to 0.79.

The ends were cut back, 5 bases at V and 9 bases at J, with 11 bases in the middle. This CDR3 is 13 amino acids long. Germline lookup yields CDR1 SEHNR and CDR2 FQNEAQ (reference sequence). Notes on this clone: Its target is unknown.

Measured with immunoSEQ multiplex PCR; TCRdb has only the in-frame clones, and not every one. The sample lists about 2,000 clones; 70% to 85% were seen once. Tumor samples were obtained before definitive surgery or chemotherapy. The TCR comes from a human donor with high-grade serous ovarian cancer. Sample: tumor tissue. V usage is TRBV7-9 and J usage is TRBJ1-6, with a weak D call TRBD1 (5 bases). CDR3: CASSHGTGSPLHF. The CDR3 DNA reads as TGTGCCAGCAGCCACGGGACTGGTTCACCCCTCCACTTT.